The entry below gives a single T cell receptor beta chain sequence along with its context. Its antigen is not yet known. The sample holds no much larger clone one base away, and base qualities are not on file. V lost 6 bases and J lost 4 bases, and the count of bases not matched to a germline gene is 9. Reading from cysteine to phenylalanine, the CDR3 counts 15 amino acids. The read is trimmed to its CDR3 DNA, 45 bases read in frame from base 1. From a lookup of the germline V gene, CDR1 and CDR2 are MNHNS and SASEGT. Donors were healthy HIV-negative adults with no recently reported acute infections or vaccinations. Only Caucasian adults living in Nashville, Tennessee, USA were represented among the donors. Magnetic negative selection was used to enrich CD4+ T cells, after which naive cells were positively selected on CD45RA and the negative fraction became the memory subset. After blood collection by leukapheresis, PBMCs were isolated using Ficoll-Histopaque density gradient centrifugation and then cryopreserved in the vapor phase of liquid nitrogen. Purity and quantity of every magnetically sorted T cell population were checked by analytical flow cytometry. From each sorted fraction, genomic DNA was isolated and quantified by UV absorbance on a Nanodrop 2000c.

The data derive from a study of shared clonotypes between healthy human individuals (TCRdb year 2020). Study-wide context: Three men and a couple of women, aged 18 to 49 years, made up the cohort. Per donor, leukapheresis produced somewhere between about 0.94 and 9 billion PBMCs. Libraries were prepared and TCR repertoires were sequenced by different laboratories using diverse techniques, in order to increase sequencing depth and limit assay-specific biases. To estimate repertoire size and how much clonotypes are shared between individuals, the study performed deep sequencing of blood TCR repertoires from a few healthy adults. For each donor, CD4 naive and CD4 memory were each run on three plates, CD8 naive on two plates, and CD8 memory on one plate.

Using the deep immunoSEQ assay, multiplex PCR amplified TCR CDR3 regions from genomic DNA. Extracted genomic DNA from each cell subset was spread evenly across all wells of several immunoSEQ 96-well plates, with each plate serving as a replicate. For sorted subsets, approximately 210 ng of genomic DNA, equivalent to 25,000 to 35,000 T cell genomes, went into each replicate PCR. Purified libraries were quantified with a Qubit 3.0 fluorometer, sized on a Bioanalyzer 2100, and re-quantified with the KAPA Library Quantification kit. Every immunoSEQ 96-well plate was sequenced on a dedicated single-read 150-cycle Illumina NextSeq 550 flow cell. The authors' pipeline ran thus. Because only junctional sequences without quality scores were contained in the immunoSEQ output, filtering matching that applied to full-length reads could not be performed. To assign V/J genes and CDR3, sequences were annotated against IMGT germline references using PyIR, a Python wrapper for IgBLAST v1.9. Reads were filtered out if the reads had weak V/J assignments (E-value above 1e-6), no CDR3, stop codons, out-of-frame junctions, or ambiguous translated residues. V3J clonotypes were defined as sequences sharing an identical inferred V gene, J gene, and CDR3 amino acid sequence. To compute the percentage overlap between repertoires, the number of shared unique clonotypes was divided by the size of the smaller repertoire. Three approaches were used to assess repertoire richness: RTK rarefaction, the Chao1 estimator, and Recon v2.1 estimates of unobserved clonotypes. For all TCRbeta clonotypes obtained by the gDNA method from four donors, generation probabilities were computed with OLGA. The immuneACCESS repertoire file appears here via TCRdb, limited to in-frame rearrangements. These files lack a portion of the clones; in checked studies, under half of the deficit traces to unresolved V genes, and the cause of the others is not known. The DNA was the basis for D and trimming; V, J and clone size are from that table. For this sample there are a few million clones; around 94% appear just once. The ten largest clones take up more than 0.12% of the sample.

Overall study outcomes, separate from this receptor: Pairwise subsampling indicated that sequencing depth was expected to affect the degree of clonotype sharing among donors. Because the study included only a small number of donors, the genetic and exposure-history diversity represented was limited. Across a handful of donors, around 5% of naive CD4, 3% to 4% of naive CD8, around 2.1% of memory CD4, and approximately 0.4% of memory CD8 clonotypes were shared. Naive subsets generally had larger estimated clonotype richness than memory subsets did. Higher generation probabilities were observed for clonotypes shared by all four sorted-subset donors than for non-shared clonotypes. Even with the large sequencing depth, rarefaction of the sorted-subset datasets indicated that sequencing was incomplete. Only blood was sampled, and tissue TCR repertoires likely differ from those in blood.

The chain is made from TRBV6-1 and TRBJ1-5; 7 junctional bases match TRBD1. Specimen: naive CD4+ T cells sorted from blood. This specimen's cell subset or site label, per the study, means: CD45RA+ positively selected. The source is a man in his late teens or twenties in good health. The CDR3 here reads CASSPGTVPNQPQHF. The sequence in DNA is TGTGCCAGCAGCCCCGGGACAGTACCTAATCAGCCCCAGCATTTT.